This TCR beta chain was captured in a study of T-cell memory formation after mild COVID-19. Details on this clonotype: As yet, its antigen is unknown.

Germline V gene data show CDR1 as MNHEY and CDR2 as SVGAGI. Trimming took off 2 bases at V and 8 bases at J, with 9 bases between the two ends. The CDR3 is 12 residues long. MiXCR was run by TCRdb on the 5' RACE reads, yielding one entry per CDR3 protein. The sample lists hundreds of thousands of distinct CDR3 sequences; 25% to 30% were seen once. Notes on the study in general: There were some responding clones in pre-infection memory, which suggested that cross-reactive memory had joined. Contracting CD4+ clones lay largely in CM and EM, with CD8+ ones residing in EMRA. Among clones contracting day 15 to 85, CD4/CD8 was balanced, whereas later expanders leaned CD4+. A second wave of clones peaked on day 37, and their SARS-CoV-2 specificity went unconfirmed.

The sequenced sample was PBMCs or a T cell subset sorted from them (not recorded which). The rearrangement uses TRBV6-5 and TRBJ1-2, with D tentatively TRBD1 (5 bases). The clonotype was recovered from an adult woman who had mild COVID-19 (a few samples of this study predate the infection). Cell type and time point are not known. Here the CDR3 reads CASSYGDRGYTF. CDR3 in DNA: TGTGCCAGCAGTTACGGGGACCGGGGCTACACCTTC.